This TCR beta chain was sequenced for a study of T cells in Graves' hyperthyroidism and ophthalmopathy. The table lists this clonotype with a few counts. What was amplified from RNA transcripts were TCR beta CDR3 regions. The HTBI primer set served for first-round RT-PCR of the TCR CDR3. TCRdb analysed the multiplex PCR reads with MiXCR anew, one entry per CDR3 protein. The table lists more than 600,000 distinct CDR3 sequences, roughly 17% of them singletons, with under 10% in the top ten. Losses at the gene ends were 6 bases for V and 2 bases for J; bases not matched to a gene: 9. This CDR3 comprises 14 residues. In germline, CDR1 is DFQATT, CDR2 SNEGSKA (reference sequence).

V gene TRBV20-1 combines with J gene TRBJ2-7, with TRBD1 matching over 8 bases. This clonotype was sampled from a man between 18 and 29 years old with Graves' hyperthyroidism. Sequencing was done on a sample of blood. The chain's CDR3 is CSAVSGTGTYEQYF. CDR3 nucleotides: TGCAGTGCAGTTTCCGGGACAGGAACCTACGAGCAGTACTTC.